This TCR beta chain was retrieved from a study of T cell responses to AZD1222 COVID-19 vaccine. V was clipped by 11 bases and J by 2 bases; unmatched bases: 13. In germline, CDR1 is SNHLY, CDR2 FYNNEI. The CDR3 contains 15 residues. Clones were sequenced by immunoSEQ multiplex PCR, and TCRdb holds only the in-frame ones, with some missing. The profile covers 130,000 to 150,000 clones, with around nine tenths appearing a single time and less than 5.5% taken by the ten largest. This clonotype originated in an adult in good health. The chain links TRBV2 to TRBJ2-3, with 7 bases matching TRBD2. The material was peripheral blood, obtained on day 0 of AZD1222 vaccination. The CDR3 region is CACGGAGLLTDTQYF. For the CDR3, the DNA is TGTGCCTGCGGCGGAGCGGGACTTCTCACAGATACGCAGTATTTT.